These T cell receptor beta chains were read from a single sample in a study of cytomegalovirus exposure and HLA in healthy donors. Data came from immunoSEQ multiplex PCR; TCRdb stores just in-frame clones and leaves some out. The sample has some 98,000 clones, about 74% seen once; the top ten hold roughly 7.7%. The sequenced sample consisted of PBMCs. The receptor set was obtained from a female donor in good health and CMV-seronegative. CDR3s include the opening cysteine and the closing phenylalanine or tryptophan. A D gene is named only where the DNA matches it firmly. Where a row states a size, it is once, few, many or the class of an expanded clone; other rows omit it.

cdr3_aa: CASQTPGTDTQYF
cdr3_nt: TGTGCCAGTCAGACACCAGGCACAGATACGCAGTATTTT
v_call: TRBV6-5
d_call: -
j_call: TRBJ2-3
clone_size: -

cdr3_aa: CASSLVGDRDLRALHF
cdr3_nt: TGTGCCAGCAGCTTAGTGGGGGACAGGGATCTTCGGGCCCTCCACTTT
v_call: TRBV7-2
d_call: TRBD1
j_call: TRBJ1-6
clone_size: -

cdr3_aa: CASSQDWSPNEKLFF
cdr3_nt: TGTGCCAGCAGCCAAGATTGGAGCCCTAATGAAAAACTGTTTTTT
v_call: TRBV4-2
d_call: -
j_call: TRBJ1-4
clone_size: -

cdr3_aa: CASSLQGANTEAFF
cdr3_nt: TGTGCCAGCTCCCTACAGGGGGCTAACACTGAAGCTTTCTTT
v_call: TRBV18
d_call: TRBD1
j_call: TRBJ1-1
clone_size: -

cdr3_aa: CASSSDRVRHGYTF
cdr3_nt: TGTGCCAGCAGCTCCGACAGGGTCCGACATGGCTACACCTTC
v_call: TRBV11-2
d_call: TRBD1
j_call: TRBJ1-2
clone_size: -

cdr3_aa: CASNGQVESYNEQFF
cdr3_nt: TGTGCCAGTAATGGACAGGTCGAGTCCTACAATGAGCAGTTCTTC
v_call: TRBV19
d_call: TRBD1
j_call: TRBJ2-1
clone_size: -

cdr3_aa: CASMWGGNHGELFF
cdr3_nt: TGTGCCAGTATGTGGGGGGGGAATCACGGGGAGCTGTTTTTT
v_call: TRBV19
d_call: TRBD2
j_call: TRBJ2-2
clone_size: -

cdr3_aa: CASSQLGVAGGSKTQYF
cdr3_nt: TGCGCCAGCAGCCAACTAGGAGTAGCGGGGGGGTCTAAGACCCAGTACTTC
v_call: TRBV4-1
d_call: TRBD2
j_call: TRBJ2-5
clone_size: -

cdr3_aa: CASRARTGGEETQYF
cdr3_nt: TGTGCCAGCAGGGCCAGGACAGGGGGCGAAGAGACCCAGTACTTC
v_call: TRBV2
d_call: TRBD1
j_call: TRBJ2-5
clone_size: few

cdr3_aa: CASSGGRNNQPQHF
cdr3_nt: TGTGCCAGTAGTGGGGGCCGGAATAATCAGCCCCAGCATTTT
v_call: TRBV19
d_call: -
j_call: TRBJ1-5
clone_size: -

cdr3_aa: CASSLVGGSYNEQFF
cdr3_nt: TGTGCCAGCAGCTTAGTCGGCGGGAGCTACAATGAGCAGTTCTTC
v_call: TRBV7-2
d_call: TRBD2
j_call: TRBJ2-1
clone_size: -

cdr3_aa: CASSLGGVGNTIYF
cdr3_nt: TGCGCCAGCAGCTTAGGGGGGGTTGGAAACACCATATATTTT
v_call: TRBV5-1
d_call: -
j_call: TRBJ1-3
clone_size: -

cdr3_aa: CASSGTGPGNTIYF
cdr3_nt: TGTGCCAGCAGCGGGACAGGGCCCGGAAACACCATATATTTT
v_call: TRBV7-2
d_call: TRBD1
j_call: TRBJ1-3
clone_size: -

cdr3_aa: CATSFQQGARREKLFF
cdr3_nt: TGTGCCACCAGCTTCCAACAGGGGGCGCGACGTGAAAAACTGTTTTTT
v_call: TRBV15
d_call: TRBD1
j_call: TRBJ1-4
clone_size: -

cdr3_aa: CASSSRTGNEKLFF
cdr3_nt: TGTGCCAGCAGTTCCCGGACAGGGAATGAAAAACTGTTTTTT
v_call: TRBV11-1
d_call: TRBD1
j_call: TRBJ1-4
clone_size: -

cdr3_aa: CASSRGQGDNEQFF
cdr3_nt: TGTGCCAGTAGCCGTGGACAGGGCGACAATGAGCAGTTCTTC
v_call: TRBV11-2
d_call: TRBD1
j_call: TRBJ2-1
clone_size: -

cdr3_aa: CASSEHRGRNTIYF
cdr3_nt: TGTGCCAGCAGTGAACACAGGGGGAGGAACACCATATATTTT
v_call: TRBV2
d_call: TRBD1
j_call: TRBJ1-3
clone_size: -

cdr3_aa: CASRLAGEYEQYF
cdr3_nt: TGTGCCAGTCGACTAGCGGGCGAATACGAGCAGTACTTC
v_call: TRBV6-5
d_call: TRBD2
j_call: TRBJ2-7
clone_size: -

cdr3_aa: CASSLAAGNTEAFF
cdr3_nt: TGTGCCAGCAGCTTAGCGGCAGGGAACACTGAAGCTTTCTTT
v_call: TRBV7-8
d_call: -
j_call: TRBJ1-1
clone_size: -

cdr3_aa: CASSVASGGGYNEQFF
cdr3_nt: TGTGCCAGCAGCGTAGCTAGCGGAGGGGGTTACAATGAGCAGTTCTTC
v_call: TRBV9
d_call: -
j_call: TRBJ2-1
clone_size: -

cdr3_aa: CASRGPLQNTGELFF
cdr3_nt: TGTGCCAGTAGGGGGCCCCTACAGAACACCGGGGAGCTGTTTTTT
v_call: TRBV19
d_call: -
j_call: TRBJ2-2
clone_size: -

cdr3_aa: CASSGQGGGTEAFF
cdr3_nt: TGCGCCAGCAGTGGACAGGGGGGAGGCACTGAAGCTTTCTTT
v_call: TRBV10-2
d_call: TRBD1
j_call: TRBJ1-1
clone_size: -

cdr3_aa: CASRSTGGAGTEAFF
cdr3_nt: TGTGCCAGCAGATCGACAGGGGGCGCAGGGACTGAAGCTTTCTTT
v_call: TRBV28
d_call: TRBD1
j_call: TRBJ1-1
clone_size: -

cdr3_aa: CASSPGTSSFVNEQYF
cdr3_nt: TGTGCCAGCTCACCCGGGACATCGAGTTTCGTGAACGAGCAGTACTTC
v_call: TRBV18
d_call: -
j_call: TRBJ2-7
clone_size: -

cdr3_aa: CAWSVGGGRNYEQYF
cdr3_nt: TGTGCCTGGAGTGTAGGTGGGGGCCGAAACTACGAGCAGTACTTC
v_call: TRBV30
d_call: -
j_call: TRBJ2-7
clone_size: -

cdr3_aa: CASSPGQGTETQYF
cdr3_nt: TGTGCCAGCAGTCCGGGACAGGGTACAGAGACCCAGTACTTC
v_call: TRBV6-6
d_call: TRBD1
j_call: TRBJ2-5
clone_size: -

cdr3_aa: CASSPLEPGSTDTQYF
cdr3_nt: TGTGCCAGCAGTCCCCTCGAACCGGGGAGTACAGATACGCAGTATTTT
v_call: TRBV28
d_call: -
j_call: TRBJ2-3
clone_size: -

cdr3_aa: CASSTQGPGSREAFF
cdr3_nt: TGTGCCAGCAGCACACAAGGACCGGGGAGCCGTGAAGCTTTCTTT
v_call: TRBV28
d_call: -
j_call: TRBJ1-1
clone_size: -

cdr3_aa: CASSWTGNQPQHF
cdr3_nt: TGTGCCAGCAGCTGGACAGGCAATCAGCCCCAGCATTTT
v_call: TRBV6-6
d_call: -
j_call: TRBJ1-5
clone_size: -

cdr3_aa: CASSETGYRF
cdr3_nt: TGTGCCAGCAGTGAGACAGGTTACAGGTTT
v_call: TRBV6-6
d_call: -
j_call: TRBJ1-1
clone_size: -

cdr3_aa: CASSLEPGLAKNIQYF
cdr3_nt: TGTGCCAGCAGCTTAGAGCCAGGGCTGGCCAAAAACATTCAGTACTTC
v_call: TRBV11-2
d_call: -
j_call: TRBJ2-4
clone_size: -

cdr3_aa: CASSRRTGGYEQYF
cdr3_nt: TGTGCCAGCAGTAGAAGGACAGGGGGGTACGAGCAGTACTTC
v_call: TRBV6-5
d_call: TRBD1
j_call: TRBJ2-7
clone_size: -

cdr3_aa: CATRQGFYGYTF
cdr3_nt: TGTGCCACACGACAGGGCTTCTATGGCTACACCTTC
v_call: TRBV15
d_call: TRBD1
j_call: TRBJ1-2
clone_size: -

cdr3_aa: CASSRIWRGAYEQYF
cdr3_nt: TGTGCCAGCAGCCGAATTTGGCGGGGAGCCTACGAGCAGTACTTC
v_call: TRBV7-2
d_call: -
j_call: TRBJ2-7
clone_size: once

cdr3_aa: CASSYGTVYEQYF
cdr3_nt: TGTGCCAGCAGTTACGGGACAGTCTACGAGCAGTACTTC
v_call: TRBV5-8
d_call: TRBD1
j_call: TRBJ2-7
clone_size: once

cdr3_aa: CAWMSDRNTEAFF
cdr3_nt: TGTGCCTGGATGTCGGACAGAAACACTGAAGCTTTCTTT
v_call: TRBV30
d_call: -
j_call: TRBJ1-1
clone_size: once

cdr3_aa: CASSPEWGRTNYGYTF
cdr3_nt: TGCGCCAGCAGCCCGGAGTGGGGCAGAACTAACTATGGCTACACCTTC
v_call: TRBV4-3
d_call: -
j_call: TRBJ1-2
clone_size: -